This is a list of T cell receptor beta chains from one sample in a study of T cell repertoires in cytomegalovirus infection. TCRdb re-analysed the reads in MiXCR, keeping a single row per CDR3 protein. Of 150,000 to 200,000 distinct CDR3 sequences in the sample, over 25% were seen once. Sequences were obtained from PBMCs. The receptors derive from a human donor in good health (CMV status not recorded). Some clones in this sample may be carry-over from other donors' samples. CDR3s include the opening cysteine and the closing phenylalanine or tryptophan. The D gene is left open where the match is weak. Clone size is shown for a subset of rows, as once, few, many or a class of expanded clone.

TRBJ1-1	NA	TRBV7-9	NA	CASSSTAARAFF	TGTGCCAGCAGCTCGACCGCTGCTCGAGCTTTCTTT
TRBJ1-1	NA	TRBV29-1	TRBD1	CSVRTGHTEAFF	TGCAGCGTTCGGACAGGTCACACTGAAGCTTTCTTT
TRBJ1-2	NA	TRBV5-6	TRBD1	CASSLWDRKSGYTF	TGTGCCAGCAGCTTGTGGGACAGGAAAAGTGGCTACACCTTC
TRBJ2-3	few	TRBV12-3/TRBV12-4	TRBD2	CASSLGLGQDTQYF	TGTGCCAGCAGTCTCGGACTAGGTCAAGATACGCAGTATTTT
TRBJ1-1	NA	TRBV12-3/TRBV12-4	NA	CASSLFREAEAFF	TGTGCCAGCAGTTTATTTCGAGAAGCTGAAGCTTTCTTT
TRBJ2-2	NA	TRBV11-2	TRBD2	CASSPGGGHTGELFF	TGTGCCAGCAGCCCCGGGGGGGGCCACACCGGGGAGCTGTTTTTT
TRBJ2-3	NA	TRBV7-9	NA	CASSLAWAYTDTQYF	TGTGCCAGCAGCTTAGCGTGGGCCTACACAGATACGCAGTATTTT
TRBJ1-6	few	TRBV6-6	NA	CASSYEPYNSPLHF	TGTGCCAGCAGTTACGAACCCTATAATTCACCCCTCCACTTT
TRBJ2-5	few	TRBV5-6	NA	CASSLEEETQYF	TGTGCCAGCAGCTTGGAGGAAGAGACCCAGTACTTC
TRBJ2-5	few	TRBV5-4	NA	CASSLAAVQETQYF	TGTGCCAGCAGCTTGGCCGCAGTTCAAGAGACCCAGTACTTC
TRBJ2-7	few	TRBV5-1	NA	CASSPGTPKTYEQYF	TGCGCCAGCAGCCCTGGGACACCAAAGACCTACGAGCAGTACTTC
TRBJ2-1	NA	TRBV9	NA	CASSTTASSYNEQFF	TGTGCCAGCAGCACCACAGCGAGCTCCTACAATGAGCAGTTCTTC
TRBJ2-3	NA	TRBV29-1	TRBD2	CSVDSGGTDTQYF	TGCAGCGTTGATAGCGGGGGCACAGATACGCAGTATTTT
TRBJ1-2	NA	TRBV6-5	TRBD1	CASSYLDREGYGYTF	TGTGCCAGCAGTTACCTGGACAGGGAAGGGTATGGCTACACCTTC
TRBJ2-7	NA	TRBV20-1	TRBD1	CSALGQGSEEQYF	TGCAGTGCCCTAGGACAGGGATCTGAAGAGCAGTACTTC
TRBJ1-1	medium-sized	TRBV7-2	TRBD1	CASSLDRVFTEAFF	TGTGCCAGCAGCCTTGACAGGGTTTTCACTGAAGCTTTCTTT
TRBJ1-3	few	TRBV7-2	TRBD1	CASSLVGQKSSGNTIYF	TGTGCCAGCAGCTTAGTGGGACAGAAGAGCTCTGGAAACACCATATATTTT
TRBJ2-7	few	TRBV29-1	TRBD2	CSVSTSGGSYEQYF	TGCAGCGTATCGACTAGCGGGGGGTCGTACGAGCAGTACTTC
TRBJ2-5	few	TRBV11-2	NA	CASSPYPVGETQYF	TGTGCCAGCAGCCCTTACCCGGTGGGGGAGACCCAGTACTTC
TRBJ1-1	NA	TRBV2	NA	CARSARLGLMNTEAFF	TGTGCCAGGAGTGCTCGACTAGGCCTAATGAACACTGAAGCTTTCTTT
TRBJ2-1	NA	TRBV7-9	NA	CASRPAGYENEQFF	TGTGCCAGCAGGCCAGCCGGGTATGAGAATGAGCAGTTCTTC
TRBJ2-2	few	TRBV7-8	NA	CASSLASEGTGELFF	TGTGCCAGCAGCTTGGCCTCCGAGGGAACCGGGGAGCTGTTTTTT
TRBJ2-4	NA	TRBV25-1	NA	CASRRDNLDIQYF	TGTGCCAGCAGACGGGACAATCTAGACATTCAGTACTTC
TRBJ1-3	few	TRBV7-9	TRBD1	CASSLDWDRGRKNSGNTIYF	TGTGCCAGCAGCTTAGATTGGGACAGGGGAAGAAAAAACTCTGGAAACACCATATATTTT
TRBJ2-5	few	TRBV29-1	NA	CSVRQDPRTQYF	TGCAGCGTTAGACAGGATCCTAGGACCCAGTACTTC
TRBJ1-3	NA	TRBV11-2	NA	CASSLDQATAGNTIYF	TGTGCCAGCAGCTTAGATCAAGCTACGGCTGGAAACACCATATATTTT
TRBJ1-5	NA	TRBV6-2/TRBV6-3	NA	CASSSMGNQPQHF	TGTGCCAGCAGTTCGATGGGTAATCAGCCCCAGCATTTT
TRBJ1-1	NA	TRBV6-6	NA	CASSYSSRLDTEAFF	TGTGCCAGCAGTTACTCTTCAAGGTTAGACACTGAAGCTTTCTTT
TRBJ2-5	NA	TRBV7-6	TRBD2	CASSLDPPLGLAGGWTQYF	TGTGCCAGCAGCTTAGACCCCCCCCTCGGACTAGCGGGGGGTTGGACCCAGTACTTC
TRBJ2-3	NA	TRBV7-9	NA	CASSSSGREDVDMRYF	TGTGCCAGCAGCTCGTCGGGCAGGGAGGACGTAGATATGCGGTATTTT
TRBJ2-1	once	TRBV19	NA	CASSARVAASYNEQFF	TGTGCCAGTAGTGCTCGGGTAGCGGCCTCCTACAATGAGCAGTTCTTC
TRBJ1-4	few	TRBV14	NA	CASSQETGRSATNEKLFF	TGTGCCAGCAGCCAAGAGACCGGCAGGTCTGCAACTAATGAAAAACTGTTTTTT
TRBJ1-1	NA	TRBV7-9	TRBD1	CASSFDRGITEAFF	TGTGCCAGCAGCTTCGACAGGGGAATCACTGAAGCTTTCTTT
TRBJ1-1	NA	TRBV3-1	NA	CAGSQEIMGTEAFF	TGTGCCGGCAGCCAGGAGATCATGGGCACTGAAGCTTTCTTT
TRBJ2-2	many	TRBV7-6	NA	CASSLGGTNTGELFF	TGTGCCAGCAGCTTAGGGGGCACAAACACCGGGGAGCTGTTTTTT
TRBJ2-1	few	TRBV3-1	TRBD1	CASTPAPLGQRLNEQFF	TGTGCCAGCACCCCCGCACCGTTGGGACAGCGCCTAAATGAGCAGTTCTTC
TRBJ1-1	few	TRBV6-1	NA	CASPLLAEGSTTEAFF	TGTGCCAGCCCCCTCTTGGCCGAGGGGTCGACCACTGAAGCTTTCTTT
TRBJ2-5	many	TRBV4-3	NA	CASSPRWGKYQETQYF	TGCGCCAGCAGCCCCCGGTGGGGGAAGTACCAAGAGACCCAGTACTTC
TRBJ2-5	NA	TRBV4-1	NA	CASSQEGVVQETQYF	TGCGCCAGCAGCCAGGAGGGGGTAGTTCAAGAGACCCAGTACTTC
TRBJ1-1	NA	TRBV20-1	NA	CSAPKGSMNTEAFF	TGCAGTGCCCCTAAAGGAAGCATGAACACTGAAGCTTTCTTT
TRBJ1-1	NA	TRBV7-8	TRBD1	CASSYWTGTNTEAFF	TGTGCCAGCAGCTACTGGACAGGCACAAACACTGAAGCTTTCTTT
TRBJ1-1	few	TRBV2	NA	CASSENSLNTEAFF	TGTGCCAGCAGTGAAAACAGCTTGAACACTGAAGCTTTCTTT
TRBJ2-2	NA	TRBV2	NA	CASIRDSLNTGELFF	TGTGCCAGCATCCGCGACTCGTTGAACACCGGGGAGCTGTTTTTT
TRBJ1-2	few	TRBV24-1	NA	CATSEGDYGYTF	TGTGCCACCAGTGAAGGGGACTATGGCTACACCTTC
TRBJ1-6	NA	TRBV7-8	NA	CASSLELGGSPLHF	TGTGCCAGCAGCTTAGAGCTGGGGGGATCACCCCTCCACTTT
TRBJ2-1	few	TRBV12-3/TRBV12-4	TRBD2	CASSPSGRGGGGEQFF	TGTGCCAGCAGTCCCTCGGGGCGGGGGGGCGGGGGTGAGCAGTTCTTC
TRBJ1-5	NA	TRBV25-1	NA	CASSDRDTDQPQHF	TGTGCCAGCAGTGACCGGGACACTGATCAGCCCCAGCATTTT
TRBJ2-4	few	TRBV3-1	TRBD2	CASSQELRLAGENIQYF	TGTGCCAGCAGCCAAGAACTTCGGCTAGCGGGAGAAAACATTCAGTACTTC
TRBJ2-1	NA	TRBV7-4	TRBD2	CASSTSDSYNEQFF	TGTGCCAGCAGTACTAGCGACTCCTACAATGAGCAGTTCTTC
TRBJ2-5	NA	TRBV7-4	NA	CASSFGRTETQYF	TGTGCCAGCAGCTTCGGACGGACAGAGACCCAGTACTTC
TRBJ1-1	NA	TRBV7-3	NA	CASSSTVGLNTEAFF	TGTGCCAGCAGCTCAACCGTGGGGCTAAACACTGAAGCTTTCTTT
TRBJ1-2	NA	TRBV7-2	TRBD1	CSSCPDRALNRGYTF	TGTTCCAGCTGCCCGGACAGGGCCCTTAATAGAGGCTACACCTTC
TRBJ2-5	few	TRBV4-1	NA	CASSPQSADQETQYF	TGCGCCAGCAGCCCCCAATCCGCAGACCAAGAGACCCAGTACTTC
TRBJ1-5	NA	TRBV15	NA	CATSRDKGSQPQHF	TGTGCCACCAGCAGAGATAAGGGAAGCCAGCCCCAGCATTTT
TRBJ2-3	few	TRBV6-5	TRBD1	CASSLSTGTGRLHTQYF	TGTGCCAGCAGTCTTTCAACCGGGACAGGAAGACTTCATACGCAGTATTTT
TRBJ2-5	NA	TRBV29-1	TRBD2	CSVEQKRGGWETQYF	TGCAGCGTTGAGCAAAAACGGGGGGGCTGGGAGACCCAGTACTTC
TRBJ2-1	NA	TRBV11-2	NA	CASSLERDTFYNEQFF	TGTGCCAGCAGCTTAGAAAGAGACACCTTCTACAATGAGCAGTTCTTC
TRBJ2-5	few	TRBV20-1	TRBD1	CSAGTGGETQYF	TGCAGTGCTGGGACAGGGGGAGAGACCCAGTACTTC